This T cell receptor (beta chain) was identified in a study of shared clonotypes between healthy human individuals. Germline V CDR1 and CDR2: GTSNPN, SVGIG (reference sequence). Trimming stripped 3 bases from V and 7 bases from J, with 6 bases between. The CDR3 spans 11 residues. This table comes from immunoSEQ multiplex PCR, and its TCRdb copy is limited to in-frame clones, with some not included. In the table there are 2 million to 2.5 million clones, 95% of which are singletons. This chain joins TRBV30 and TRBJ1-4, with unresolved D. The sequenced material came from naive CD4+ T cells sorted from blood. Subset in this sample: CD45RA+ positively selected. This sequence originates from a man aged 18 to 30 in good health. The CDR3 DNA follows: TGTGCCTGGAGGACGGGTGAAAAACTGTTTTTT. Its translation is CAWRTGEKLFF.